These 9 T cell receptor beta chains were all obtained from the same sample, sequenced in a study of T cell repertoires in cytomegalovirus infection. TCRdb re-derived calls from the reads in MiXCR, one entry per CDR3 protein. The table lists around 530,000 distinct CDR3 sequences, approximately 26% of them singletons, with roughly 13% in the top ten. Sequencing was carried out using PBMCs. Receptor source: a human donor in good health (CMV status not recorded). Some clones in this sample may be carry-over from other donors' samples.

This clonotype was observed a handful of times. V is TRBV7-8 and J is TRBJ2-7; D assignment may be TRBD1 or TRBD2 (5 bases each). The germline gives CDR1 SGHVS, CDR2 FQNEAQ. The V and J ends lost 1 base and 4 bases respectively, with 11 bases between them. The CDR3 has 14 residues. CDR3 protein: CASSLGAGRYEQYV. The CDR3 DNA sequence: TGTGCCAGCAGCTTAGGGGCAGGGAGATACGAGCAGTACGTC.

The V gene is TRBV11-3, the J gene TRBJ2-2; 9 nucleotides match TRBD2. The germline gives CDR1 SGHNT, CDR2 YENEEA. The length of the CDR3 is 18 residues. Trimming removed 1 base from V and 7 bases from J; junction bases left unmatched: 13. The CDR3 loop reads CASSLVPFVAGVGGELFF. Written as DNA, the CDR3 is TGTGCCAGCAGCTTAGTCCCCTTCGTAGCGGGAGTGGGCGGGGAGCTGTTTTTT.

This clonotype showed up just a few times. The chain has TRBV20-1 and TRBJ2-3; perhaps TRBD2 as D (6 bases). Trimming took 7 bases from V and 2 from J, leaving 19 bases between them. The CDR3 loop spans 15 amino acids. Germline values: CDR1 DFQATT, CDR2 SNEGSKA (reference sequence). In DNA form, the CDR3 reads TGCAGTGTATGGGGCACCGGAGGGTTCACAGATACGCAGTATTTT. This translates into CSVWGTGGFTDTQYF.

This clonotype was recorded at least ten times. The chain couples TRBV7-2 to TRBJ2-3; 8 bases are a match to TRBD2. CDR1 and CDR2 (germline): SGHTA, FQGNSA. V was pared by 2 bases and J by 6 bases, with 10 bases of the junction left unmatched. The CDR3 is 16 residues long. As DNA, the CDR3 is TGTGCCAGCAGCTTAATTCCGACTAGCGTCGTGGATACGCAGTATTTT. This gives the protein CASSLIPTSVVDTQYF. Supplemented by reference TRBV7-2 and TRBJ2-3, the full variable domain reads GAGVSQSPSNKVTEKGKDVELRCDPISGHTALYWYRQSLGQGLEFLIYFQGNSAPDKSGLPSDRFSAERTGGSVSTLTIQRTQQEDSAVYLCASSLIPTSVVDTQYFGPGTRLTVL.

This clonotype was counted only a few times. This chain uses TRBV7-9 with TRBJ2-3; possibly TRBD1 or TRBD2 for D (5 bases each). The CDR3 length is 15 residues. V lost 5 bases, J lost 3 bases, and 15 bases lay in between. Germline assignment: CDR1 SEHNR and CDR2 FQNEAQ (reference sequence). The CDR3 DNA follows: TGTGCCAGCAGCCGATCGACAGAGGGGACAGATACGCAGTATTTT. It specifies CASSRSTEGTDTQYF.

This clonotype was detected many times. The rearrangement links TRBV12-3 or TRBV12-4 to TRBJ1-2, with a weak D call TRBD1 (6 bases). The CDR3 has 13 amino acids. Between the trimmed V and J ends, which lost 4 bases and 5 bases, there was a span of 11 bases. The CDR3 DNA reads TGTGCCAGCAGTTCCCGACAGGTTTATGGCTACACCTTC. Translated: CASSSRQVYGYTF.

This clonotype was recorded a few times. The DNA of the CDR3 is TGTGCCAGCAGCCCGCCGGCCGATGGGGAGCAGTACGTC. Amino acid sequence: CASSPPADGEQYV. V is TRBV7-6 and J is TRBJ2-7, with D unresolved. The CDR3 is made up of 13 amino acids. Germline CDR1 and CDR2: SGHVS and FNYEAQ. Trimming pared 5 bases from V and 7 bases from J, leaving 15 bases between.

This clonotype has only a few counts. The V and J genes are TRBV28 and TRBJ2-1; tentatively, D is TRBD1 (6 bases). Trimming pared 6 bases from V and 15 bases from J, leaving 21 bases between. Germline V gene lookup returns CDR1 MDHEN and CDR2 SYDVKM. CDR3 length: 13 amino acids. Written as DNA, the CDR3 is TGTGCCAGCAGCCCGGACAGCAGGCGGGTTGGGTTCTTC. Encoded protein: CASSPDSRRVGFF.

The gene calls are TRBV27 and TRBJ2-5; 10 bases line up with TRBD1. The V gene's germline CDR1 is MNHEY and CDR2 SMNVEV (reference sequence). The CDR3 length is 14 residues. With 7 bases clipped from V and 4 bases from J, the junction kept 6 bases outside the gene matches. The CDR3 region has the DNA TGTGCCAGCAACGACAGGGGGCGCGGAGAGACCCAGTACTTC. Protein product: CASNDRGRGETQYF.